This T cell receptor beta chain stems from a study of shared clonotypes between healthy human individuals. Study observations and caveats: Researchers found naive subsets generally carried larger estimated richness than memory subsets. A reduction in generation probabilities was seen for non-shared clonotypes relative to those shared by all four donors. Represented diversity (both genetic and exposure-history) was limited by the small number of donors.

The assay was immunoSEQ multiplex PCR, and TCRdb's table has in-frame clones only and misses some. Of 2 million or so clones listed, 85% to 95% are singletons. Subsets obtained from CD4+ cells comprised CD45RA+ naive and CD45RA-negative memory cells. The CDR3 is made up of 16 amino acids. V was pared by 1 base and J by 8 bases, with 20 bases between. The germline V gene encodes CDR1 SGHAT and CDR2 FQNNGV. A note on this clone: Its antigen is not identified.

The origin of this receptor is a man between 18 and 29 years old in good health. The source material was naive CD4+ T cells sorted from blood. The subset denotes: CD45RA+ positively selected. V is TRBV11-2 and J is TRBJ1-2; D is unclear. The CDR3 reads CASSLATSMAAPGYTF. The CDR3, as DNA: TGTGCCAGCAGCTTAGCGACCTCGATGGCGGCCCCAGGCTACACCTTC.